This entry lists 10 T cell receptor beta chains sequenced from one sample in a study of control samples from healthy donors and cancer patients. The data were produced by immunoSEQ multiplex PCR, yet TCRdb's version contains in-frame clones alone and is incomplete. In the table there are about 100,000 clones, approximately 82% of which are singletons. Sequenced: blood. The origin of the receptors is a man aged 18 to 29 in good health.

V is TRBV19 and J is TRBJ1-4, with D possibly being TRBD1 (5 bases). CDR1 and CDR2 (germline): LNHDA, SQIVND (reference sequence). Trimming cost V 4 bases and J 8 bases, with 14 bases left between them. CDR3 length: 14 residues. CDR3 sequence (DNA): TGTGCCAGTAGTACGGACATGGGGCAGGAAAAACTGTTTTTT. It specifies CASSTDMGQEKLFF.

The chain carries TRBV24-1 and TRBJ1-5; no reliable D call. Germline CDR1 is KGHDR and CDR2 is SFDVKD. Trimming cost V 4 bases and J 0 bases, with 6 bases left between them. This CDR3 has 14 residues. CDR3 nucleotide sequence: TGTGCCACCAGTGACAGTTATAGCAATCAGCCCCAGCATTTT. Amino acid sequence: CATSDSYSNQPQHF.

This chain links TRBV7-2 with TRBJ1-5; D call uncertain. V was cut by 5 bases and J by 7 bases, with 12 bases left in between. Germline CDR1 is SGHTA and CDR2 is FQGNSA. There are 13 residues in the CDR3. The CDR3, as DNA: TGTGCCAGCAGCCTAGGCGGCAGCCAGCCCCAGCATTTT. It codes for CASSLGGSQPQHF.

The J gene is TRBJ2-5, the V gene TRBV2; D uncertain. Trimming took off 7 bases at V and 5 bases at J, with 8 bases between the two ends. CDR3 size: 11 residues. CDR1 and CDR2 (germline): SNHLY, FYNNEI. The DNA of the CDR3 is TGTGCCAGCACCATAAGGGAGACCCAGTACTTC. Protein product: CASTIRETQYF.

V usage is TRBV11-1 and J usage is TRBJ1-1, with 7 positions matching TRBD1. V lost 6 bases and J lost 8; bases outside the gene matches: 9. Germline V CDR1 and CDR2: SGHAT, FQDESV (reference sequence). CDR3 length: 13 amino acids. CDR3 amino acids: CASSSRGTVEAFF. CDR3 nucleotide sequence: TGTGCCAGCAGTTCCCGTGGGACAGTCGAAGCTTTCTTT.

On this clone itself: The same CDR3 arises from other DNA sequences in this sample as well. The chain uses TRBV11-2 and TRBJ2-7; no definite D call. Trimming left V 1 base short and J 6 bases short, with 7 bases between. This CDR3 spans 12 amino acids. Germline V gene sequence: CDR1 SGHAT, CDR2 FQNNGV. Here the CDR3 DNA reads TGTGCCAGCAGCTTAGGGAATAGCGAGCAGTACGTC. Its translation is CASSLGNSEQYV.

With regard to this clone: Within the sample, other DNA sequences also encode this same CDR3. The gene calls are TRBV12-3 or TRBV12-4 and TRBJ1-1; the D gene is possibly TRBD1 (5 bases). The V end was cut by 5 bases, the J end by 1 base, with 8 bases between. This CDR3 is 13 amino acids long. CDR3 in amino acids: CASSRTGNTEAFF. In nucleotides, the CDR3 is TGTGCCAGCAGTCGAACAGGGAACACTGAAGCTTTCTTT.

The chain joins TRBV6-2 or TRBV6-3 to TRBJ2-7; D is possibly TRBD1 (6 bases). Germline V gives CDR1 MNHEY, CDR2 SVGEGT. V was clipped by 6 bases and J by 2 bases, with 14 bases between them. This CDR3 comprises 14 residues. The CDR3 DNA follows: TGTGCCAGCAGCCAGACAGGTTTTGCCTACGAGCAGTACTTC. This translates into CASSQTGFAYEQYF.

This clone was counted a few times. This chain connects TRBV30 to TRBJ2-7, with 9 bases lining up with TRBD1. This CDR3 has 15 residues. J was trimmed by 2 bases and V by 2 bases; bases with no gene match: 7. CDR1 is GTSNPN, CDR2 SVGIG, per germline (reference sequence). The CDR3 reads CAWSTGTGTTYEQYF. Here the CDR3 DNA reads TGTGCCTGGAGTACCGGGACAGGGACCACCTACGAGCAGTACTTC. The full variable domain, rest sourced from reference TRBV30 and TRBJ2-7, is SQTIHQWPATLVQPVGSPLSLECTVEGTSNPNLYWYRQAAGRGLQLLFYSVGIGQISSEVPQNLSASRPQDRQFILSSKKLLLSDSGFYLCAWSTGTGTTYEQYFGPGTRLTVT.

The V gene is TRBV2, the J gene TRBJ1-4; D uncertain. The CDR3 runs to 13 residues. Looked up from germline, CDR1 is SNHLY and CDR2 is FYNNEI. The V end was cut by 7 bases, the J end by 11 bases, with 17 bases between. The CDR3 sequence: CASTASLRGKLFF. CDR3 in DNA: TGTGCCAGCACCGCTTCCTTACGGGGTAAACTGTTTTTT. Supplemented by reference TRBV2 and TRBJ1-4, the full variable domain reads EPEVTQTPSHQVTQMGQEVILRCVPISNHLYFYWYRQILGQKVEFLVSFYNNEISEKSEIFDDQFSVERPDGSNFTLKIRSTKLEDSAMYFCASTASLRGKLFFGSGTQLSVL.